This record concerns one T cell receptor (beta chain) sequence. The antigen is undetermined. Sequencing was performed with immunoSEQ multiplex PCR; in TCRdb, only in-frame clones are kept and a portion is missing. The sample lists around 2.1 million clones, approximately 96% seen once, with roughly 0.13% in the top ten. The data derive from a study of shared clonotypes between healthy human individuals. Study-level results: It was the non-shared clonotypes that had lower generation probabilities than clonotypes shared by all four donors. Rarefaction indicated that sorted-subset sequencing remained incomplete although depth was large. The study found roughly 5% of naive CD4 clonotypes shared across a handful of donors. Tissue TCR repertoires likely differ from these blood-only repertoires.

The V end was cut by 11 bases, the J end by 5 bases, with 14 bases between. The CDR3 consists of 12 residues. CDR1 is MGHRA, CDR2 YSYEKL, per germline. V gene TRBV4-1 combines with J gene TRBJ2-3; tentative D call: TRBD2 (5 bases). This clonotype was obtained from a man aged 18-30 years in good health. The sequencing sample was made of naive CD4+ T cells sorted from blood. The subset is: CD45RA+ positively selected. The chain's CDR3 is CASSLLQDTQYF. The CDR3 bases are TGCGCCTCTAGCCTTCTGCAAGATACGCAGTATTTT.